One and the same sample provided the 24 T cell receptor beta chains below, sequenced in a study of blood T cell repertoires in COVID-19. Sequencing used immunoSEQ multiplex PCR; TCRdb keeps in-frame clones, though not all of them. The data hold around 130,000 clones, with roughly 90% observed a single time. Sequenced: peripheral blood. These receptors all stem from a man between 60 and 75 years old with COVID-19, enrolled during active disease.

This chain uses TRBV19 with TRBJ1-5; a possible D gene is TRBD1 (5 bases). Trimming removed 3 bases from V and 2 bases from J, with 11 bases in between. The germline gives CDR1 LNHDA, CDR2 SQIVND (reference sequence). The CDR3 runs to 15 residues. Here the CDR3 reads CASSIPGDRNQPQHF. The CDR3 DNA reads as TGTGCCAGTAGTATCCCGGGGGACCGCAATCAGCCCCAGCATTTT.

In this sample, this clone turned up once. The V gene is TRBV6-5, the J gene TRBJ1-1; D remains unclear. Germline CDR1 MNHEY, CDR2 SVGAGI. Trimming shortened V by 2 bases and J by 8 bases, and 12 bases separated the two germline ends. This CDR3 region has 13 residues. The CDR3 region has the DNA TGTGCCAGCAGTTACGACGTTTCGGGAGAAGCTTTCTTT. Translating it yields CASSYDVSGEAFF.

The V and J genes are TRBV30 and TRBJ1-2; unclear D gene. The germline V gene encodes CDR1 GTSNPN and CDR2 SVGIG (reference sequence). The CDR3 totals 12 residues. Trimming took off 3 bases at V and 8 bases at J, with 13 bases between the two ends. CDR3 bases: TGTGCCTGGAGGCCAAACACTAGGGGCTACACCTTC. Translating gives CAWRPNTRGYTF.

The rearrangement links TRBV24-1 to TRBJ2-7; 10 positions agree with TRBD1. V was pared by 11 bases and J by 3 bases, with 3 bases of the junction left unmatched. The length of the CDR3 is 12 residues. Germline assignment: CDR1 KGHDR and CDR2 SFDVKD. CDR3 residues: CAIRDRGYEQYF. The CDR3 nucleotides are TGTGCCATCCGGGACAGGGGCTACGAGCAGTACTTC.

CDR3 region: CASSYGGIRPSYEQYF. DNA of the CDR3: TGTGCCAGCAGTTACGGGGGGATACGTCCATCCTACGAGCAGTACTTC. V gene TRBV6-5 combines with J gene TRBJ2-7; weak D call: TRBD2 (6 bases). V was trimmed by 2 bases and J by 1 base, leaving 15 bases between them. In germline, CDR1 is MNHEY, CDR2 SVGAGI. This CDR3 comprises 16 residues.

The CDR3 region is CACRRREGETQYF. The CDR3 nucleotides are TGTGCTTGCAGGAGGCGGGAGGGAGAGACCCAGTACTTC. The chain links TRBV12-3 or TRBV12-4 to TRBJ2-5, with 9 bases lining up with TRBD2. The CDR3 totals 13 residues.

The chain is built from TRBV4-1 and TRBJ2-7, with 12 nucleotides matching TRBD2. J was trimmed by 3 bases and V by 4 bases; bases with no gene match: 1. In germline, CDR1 is MGHRA, CDR2 YSYEKL. The CDR3 loop spans 14 amino acids. In nucleotides, the CDR3 is TGCGCCAGCAGCCGGACTAGCGGGGACTACGAGCAGTACTTC. Protein: CASSRTSGDYEQYF.

The CDR3 sequence: CASSKGGFKTGSYNSPLHF. DNA of the CDR3: TGTGCCAGCAGCAAAGGGGGCTTCAAAACCGGCTCCTATAATTCACCCCTCCACTTT. The chain employs TRBV21-1 and TRBJ1-6; no DNA check was done on the table's D call, TRBD1. TRBV21-1 is described as a pseudogene. This CDR3 contains 19 residues.

J is TRBJ2-5 and V is TRBV10-2; D is unresolved. Trimming removed 3 bases from V and 5 bases from J, with 13 bases in between. This CDR3 is built from 14 residues. Germline lookup yields CDR1 WSHSY and CDR2 SAAADI. CDR3 nucleotide sequence: TGCGCCAGCAGTGATTTTGGTATCGGGGAGACCCAGTACTTC. Translated: CASSDFGIGETQYF.

The V and J genes are TRBV29-1 and TRBJ1-1; no clear D. Germline V gene sequence: CDR1 SQVTM, CDR2 ANQGSEA. V was clipped by 5 bases and J by 5 bases, with 15 bases between them. The CDR3 extends over 13 amino acids. CDR3 nucleotide sequence: TGCAGCGTTAACCTACGGAGAGGGACTGAAGCTTTCTTT. Translated: CSVNLRRGTEAFF.

V gene TRBV27 combines with J gene TRBJ1-5, with TRBD1 matching 9 bases. Per germline, CDR1 MNHEY and CDR2 SMNVEV (reference sequence). The V and J ends lost 4 bases and 4 bases, in that order; junction bases with no gene match: 2. The CDR3 contains 14 residues. The CDR3 here is CASSSTGGNQPQHF. The CDR3 DNA is TGTGCCAGCAGTTCGACAGGGGGAAATCAGCCCCAGCATTTT.

The rearrangement joins TRBV28 to TRBJ2-1, with 7 bases that match TRBD2. This CDR3 comprises 12 residues. V lost 11 bases, J lost 3 bases, and 4 bases stayed unmatched. CDR1 is MDHEN and CDR2 is SYDVKM in the germline V gene. CDR3 loop: CAVSGGYNEQFF. Here the CDR3 DNA reads TGTGCCGTCTCGGGGGGCTACAATGAGCAGTTCTTC.

This clone was seen at least ten times. V usage is TRBV6-7 and J usage is TRBJ2-2; 11 bases agree with TRBD2. TRBV6-7 is placed among ORFs of uncertain function. J gave up 7 bases and V 2 bases, and 21 bases lay outside the gene matches. The CDR3 contains 21 residues. CDR3 region: CASSYPSGSGRAVWLHGELFF. CDR3 bases: TGTGCCAGCAGTTACCCCTCGGGTAGCGGGAGGGCCGTATGGTTGCACGGGGAGCTGTTTTTT.

This sequence joins TRBV6-4 and TRBJ2-1; 12 nucleotides agree with TRBD2. The germline CDR1 and CDR2 sequences are MRHNA and SNTAGT. The ends lost 6 bases at V and 7 bases at J; junction bases unmatched: 4. This CDR3 region has 14 residues. The CDR3, as DNA: TGTGCCAGCAGCGAAACTAGCGGGAGGAATGAGCAGTTCTTC. Amino acid sequence: CASSETSGRNEQFF.

The chain couples TRBV5-5 to TRBJ2-3; a weak D match, TRBD1 (5 bases). Trimming removed 2 bases at V and 4 bases at J, with 17 bases between. This CDR3 comprises 16 residues. Germline V CDR1 and CDR2: SGHKS, YYEKEE (reference sequence). CDR3 sequence: CASSFGYDRRADTQYF. The CDR3 bases are TGTGCCAGCAGCTTTGGGTATGACAGACGGGCAGATACGCAGTATTTT. Drawing the rest from reference TRBV5-5 and TRBJ2-3, the complete variable domain is DAGVTQSPTHLIKTRGQQVTLRCSPISGHKSVSWYQQVLGQGPQFIFQYYEKEERGRGNFPDRFSARQFPNYSSELNVNALLLGDSALYLCASSFGYDRRADTQYFGPGTRLTVL.

The chain carries TRBV6-6 and TRBJ2-7; tentative D call: TRBD1 (6 bases). Trimming pared 8 bases from V and 3 bases from J, leaving 17 bases between. From germline, CDR1 is MNHNY and CDR2 SVGAGI (reference sequence). This CDR3 contains 14 residues. The CDR3 loop is CASAQGSPGYEQYF. In DNA, the CDR3 is TGTGCCAGCGCCCAGGGGTCTCCGGGCTACGAGCAGTACTTC.

The V call is TRBV10-3, the J call TRBJ1-1; 9 nucleotides align to TRBD1. V shed 6 bases and J 0 bases; nucleotides not matched to a gene: 5. CDR3 size: 15 residues. CDR1 and CDR2 from the germline V gene are ENHRY and SYGVKD. The CDR3 nucleotides read TGTGCCATCAGACCGACAGGGGGGATGAACACTGAAGCTTTCTTT. Its protein product is CAIRPTGGMNTEAFF.

The chain uses TRBV15 and TRBJ1-4; no firm D call. CDR1 is LNHNV, CDR2 YYDKDF, per germline (reference sequence). The CDR3 totals 13 residues. Trimming stripped 8 bases from V and 2 bases from J, with 9 bases between. CDR3 nucleotide sequence: TGTGCCACCTCTAAGCTTACTAATGAAAAACTGTTTTTT. It translates to CATSKLTNEKLFF.

A single count supports this clone. The J gene is TRBJ2-5, the V gene TRBV5-1; 8 bases are shared with TRBD2. The CDR3 consists of 14 residues. V lost 1 base, J lost 2 bases, and 1 base stayed unmatched. Germline V lookup: CDR1 SGHRS, CDR2 YFSETQ. The CDR3 DNA reads as TGCGCCAGCAGCTTGCGGGAGGGGCAAGAGACCCAGTACTTC. This encodes CASSLREGQETQYF.

This clone was recorded once. The rearrangement links TRBV30 to TRBJ2-7; D possibly corresponds to TRBD2 (7 bases). Trimming removed 1 base from V and 1 base from J, with 8 bases in between. The CDR3 has 13 residues. Germline-derived CDR1 and CDR2 are GTSNPN and SVGIG (reference sequence). The CDR3 region has the DNA TGTGCCTGGAGTGAGGGGGGGTCCTACGAGCAGTACTTC. It specifies CAWSEGGSYEQYF.

This chain joins TRBV11-3 and TRBJ1-6; D perhaps matches TRBD1 (6 bases). Trimming shortened V by 5 bases and J by 7 bases, and 12 bases separated the two germline ends. Germline V lookup: CDR1 SGHNT, CDR2 YENEEA. The CDR3 runs 14 residues. CDR3 amino acids: CASSGGRLNSPLHF. The CDR3 bases are TGTGCCAGCAGCGGGGGCCGCCTCAATTCACCCCTCCACTTT.

The chain uses TRBV10-1 and TRBJ2-7, with 7 bases lining up with TRBD1. Unmatched junction bases numbered 5, after V lost 5 bases and J lost 1 base. Germline CDR1 WNHNN, CDR2 SYGVQD (reference sequence). The CDR3 totals 14 residues. CDR3: CASSRDSQSYEQYF. The DNA for the CDR3 is TGCGCCAGCAGTCGGGACAGTCAATCCTACGAGCAGTACTTC.

CDR3 residues: CAWSSPRTSPNSYEQYF. CDR3 sequence (DNA): TGTGCCTGGAGTTCCCCCCGGACTAGCCCCAACTCCTACGAGCAGTACTTC. The chain has TRBV30 and TRBJ2-7, with 8 bases identical to TRBD2. The CDR3 is 17 amino acids. Germline assignment: CDR1 GTSNPN and CDR2 SVGIG (reference sequence). The trim removed 2 bases at V and 0 bases at J, leaving 12 bases unmatched. Drawing the rest from reference TRBV30 and TRBJ2-7, the complete variable domain is SQTIHQWPATLVQPVGSPLSLECTVEGTSNPNLYWYRQAAGRGLQLLFYSVGIGQISSEVPQNLSASRPQDRQFILSSKKLLLSDSGFYLCAWSSPRTSPNSYEQYFGPGTRLTVT.

The chain links TRBV5-1 to TRBJ2-7, with D possibly being TRBD2 (5 bases). CDR1 is SGHRS, CDR2 YFSETQ, per germline. Trimming left V 0 bases short and J 4 bases short, with 14 bases between. The CDR3 runs 15 residues. The CDR3 region has the DNA TGCGCCAGCAGCTTGGAGTCCAGTCCGGGGTACGAGCAGTACTTC. This translates into CASSLESSPGYEQYF.